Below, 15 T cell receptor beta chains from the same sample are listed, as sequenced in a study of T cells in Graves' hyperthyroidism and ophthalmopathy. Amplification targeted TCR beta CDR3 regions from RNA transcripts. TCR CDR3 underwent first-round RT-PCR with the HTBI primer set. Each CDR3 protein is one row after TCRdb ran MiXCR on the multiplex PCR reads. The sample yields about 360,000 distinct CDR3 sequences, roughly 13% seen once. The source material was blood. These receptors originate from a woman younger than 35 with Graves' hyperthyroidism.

The CDR3 DNA is TGTGCCAGCAGCGTAGACGGGAACTATGGCTACACCTTC. It yields the protein CASSVDGNYGYTF. The chain is built from TRBV9 and TRBJ1-2; D is undetermined. This CDR3 region has 13 residues. Looked up from germline, CDR1 is SGDLS and CDR2 is YYNGEE. V was cut by 0 bases and J by 2 bases, with 5 bases left in between.

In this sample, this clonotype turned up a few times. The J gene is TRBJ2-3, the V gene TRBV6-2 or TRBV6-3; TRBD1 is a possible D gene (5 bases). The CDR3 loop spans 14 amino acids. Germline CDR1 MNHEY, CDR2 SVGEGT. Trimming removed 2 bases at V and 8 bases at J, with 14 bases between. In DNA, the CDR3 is TGTGCCAGCAGTTACAAGCGAGAAAGGGGTACGCAGTATTTT. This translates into CASSYKRERGTQYF.

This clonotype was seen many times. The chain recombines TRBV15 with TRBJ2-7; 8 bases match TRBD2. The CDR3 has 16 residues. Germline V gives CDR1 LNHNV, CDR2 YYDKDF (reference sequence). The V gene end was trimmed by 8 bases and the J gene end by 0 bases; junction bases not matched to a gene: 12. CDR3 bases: TGTGCCACCCGTGCCGGGGAGCGGGGGTTCTCCTACGAGCAGTACTTC. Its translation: CATRAGERGFSYEQYF.

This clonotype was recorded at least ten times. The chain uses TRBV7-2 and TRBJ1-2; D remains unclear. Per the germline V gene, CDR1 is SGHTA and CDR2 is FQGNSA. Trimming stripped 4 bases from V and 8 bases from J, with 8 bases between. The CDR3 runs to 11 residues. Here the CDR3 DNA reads TGTGCCAGCAGCTACTCGTGGGGCTACACCTTC. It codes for CASSYSWGYTF. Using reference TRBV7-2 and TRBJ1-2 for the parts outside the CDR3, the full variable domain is GAGVSQSPSNKVTEKGKDVELRCDPISGHTALYWYRQSLGQGLEFLIYFQGNSAPDKSGLPSDRFSAERTGGSVSTLTIQRTQQEDSAVYLCASSYSWGYTFGSGTRLTVV.

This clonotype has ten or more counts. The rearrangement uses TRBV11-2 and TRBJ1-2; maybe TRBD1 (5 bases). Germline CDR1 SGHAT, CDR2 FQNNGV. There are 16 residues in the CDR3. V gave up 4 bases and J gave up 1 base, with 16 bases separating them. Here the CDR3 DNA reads TGTGCCAGCAGCTCAACTGCAGGGCGGGGTAACTATGGCTACACCTTC. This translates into CASSSTAGRGNYGYTF.

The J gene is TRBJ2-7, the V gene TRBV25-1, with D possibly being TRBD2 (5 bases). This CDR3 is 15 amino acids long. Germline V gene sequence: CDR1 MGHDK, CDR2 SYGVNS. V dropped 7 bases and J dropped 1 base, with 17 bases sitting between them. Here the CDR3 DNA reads TGTGCCAGCACCAGTGACGGGGATTCGTCCTACGAGCAGTACTTC. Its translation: CASTSDGDSSYEQYF.

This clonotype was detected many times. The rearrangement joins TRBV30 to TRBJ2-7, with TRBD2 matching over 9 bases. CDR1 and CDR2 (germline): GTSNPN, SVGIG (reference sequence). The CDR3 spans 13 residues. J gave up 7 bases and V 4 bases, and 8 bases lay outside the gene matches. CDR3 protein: CAWMAGGPGEQYF. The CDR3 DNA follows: TGTGCCTGGATGGCGGGAGGGCCGGGAGAGCAGTACTTC.

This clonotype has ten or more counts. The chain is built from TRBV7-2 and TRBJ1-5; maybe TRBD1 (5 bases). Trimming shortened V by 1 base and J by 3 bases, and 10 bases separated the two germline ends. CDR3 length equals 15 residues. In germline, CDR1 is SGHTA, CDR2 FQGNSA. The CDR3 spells CASSLVAGDNQPQHF. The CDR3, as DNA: TGTGCCAGCAGCTTAGTCGCGGGGGACAATCAGCCCCAGCATTTT.

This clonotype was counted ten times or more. The CDR3 nucleotides are TGTGCCAGCAGTTACTGGAGGAACAACACTGAAGCTTTCTTT. It specifies CASSYWRNNTEAFF. This sequence joins TRBV6-6 and TRBJ1-1; D remains unclear. The CDR3 runs 14 residues. Germline CDR1 is MNHNY and CDR2 is SVGAGI (reference sequence). Deletions cut 1 base from V and 2 bases from J, with 8 bases between.

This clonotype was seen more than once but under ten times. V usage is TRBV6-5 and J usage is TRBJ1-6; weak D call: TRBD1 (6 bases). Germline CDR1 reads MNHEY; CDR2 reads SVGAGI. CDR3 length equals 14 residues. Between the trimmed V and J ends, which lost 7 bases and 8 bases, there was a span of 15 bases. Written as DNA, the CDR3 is TGTGCCAGCACCCAGGGGCTTTTGTATTCACCCCTCCACTTT. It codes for CASTQGLLYSPLHF.

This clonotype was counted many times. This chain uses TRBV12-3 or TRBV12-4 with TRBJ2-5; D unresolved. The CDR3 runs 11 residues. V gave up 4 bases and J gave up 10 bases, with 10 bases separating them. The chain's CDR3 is CASSSRKGQYF. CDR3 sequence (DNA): TGTGCCAGCAGTTCCAGGAAGGGCCAGTACTTC.

CDR3 protein: CASSLLQGGIAGELFF. CDR3 DNA sequence: TGTGCCAGCAGCTTACTGCAGGGAGGGATTGCCGGGGAGCTGTTTTTT. The chain is built from TRBV7-9 and TRBJ2-2; TRBD2 aligns across 7 bases. Germline assignment: CDR1 SEHNR and CDR2 FQNEAQ (reference sequence). This CDR3 has 16 amino acids. V gave up 2 bases and J gave up 6 bases; unmatched junction bases: 9.

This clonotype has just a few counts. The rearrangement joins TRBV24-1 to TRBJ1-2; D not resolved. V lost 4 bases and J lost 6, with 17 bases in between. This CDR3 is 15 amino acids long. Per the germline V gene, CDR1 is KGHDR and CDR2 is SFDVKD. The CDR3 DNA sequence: TGTGCCACCAGTGACTCCGGGGAGGGCGGGGATGGCTACACCTTC. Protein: CATSDSGEGGDGYTF.

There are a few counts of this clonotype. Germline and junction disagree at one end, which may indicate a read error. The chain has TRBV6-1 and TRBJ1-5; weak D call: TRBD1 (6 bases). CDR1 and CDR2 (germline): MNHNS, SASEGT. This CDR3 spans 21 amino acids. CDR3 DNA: TGTGTCAGCCTTCCTCGGCCTCAAATACCCCCCCACAGGGATTTTAATCAGCCCCAGCATTTT. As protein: CVSLPRPQIPPHRDFNQPQHF.

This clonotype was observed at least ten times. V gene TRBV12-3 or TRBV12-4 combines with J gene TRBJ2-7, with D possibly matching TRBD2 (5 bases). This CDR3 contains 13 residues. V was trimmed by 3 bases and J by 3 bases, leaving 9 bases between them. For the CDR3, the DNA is TGTGCCAGCAGTTTTGAGGGCTTCTACGAGCAGTACTTC. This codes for CASSFEGFYEQYF.